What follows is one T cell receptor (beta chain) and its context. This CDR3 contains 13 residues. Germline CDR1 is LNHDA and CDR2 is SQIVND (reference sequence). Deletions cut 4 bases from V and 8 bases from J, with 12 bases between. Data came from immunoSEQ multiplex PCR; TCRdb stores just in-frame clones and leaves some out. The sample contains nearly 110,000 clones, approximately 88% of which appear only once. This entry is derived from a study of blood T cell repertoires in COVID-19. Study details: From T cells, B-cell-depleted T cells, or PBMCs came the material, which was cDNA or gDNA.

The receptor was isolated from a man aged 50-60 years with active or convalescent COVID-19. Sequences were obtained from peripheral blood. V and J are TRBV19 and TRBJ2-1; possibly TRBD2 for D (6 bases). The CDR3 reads CASSTRSGHEQFF. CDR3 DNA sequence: TGTGCCAGTAGTACTCGGAGCGGGCATGAGCAGTTCTTC.